Below, one TCR beta chain is given with its context. Antigen specificity is unknown. This sample was taken from a study of shared clonotypes between healthy human individuals. Study observations and caveats: Represented genetic and exposure-history diversity was restricted by having few donors.

Deletions cut 7 bases from V and 0 bases from J, with 10 bases between. The CDR3 totals 14 residues. From germline, CDR1 is LNHDA and CDR2 SQIVND (reference sequence). Generated by immunoSEQ multiplex PCR, the TCRdb table keeps only in-frame clones and is missing some. The sample comprises approximately 740,000 clones, 90% to 95% of which are singletons, and around 24% rests with the top ten. The naive CD8 population came from CD45RO-negative cells selected for CCR7, without terminally differentiated effector memory CD45RA+ cells. The J gene is TRBJ1-3, the V gene TRBV19; D not resolved. This TCR was recovered from a man aged 25 to 40 in good health. The sequenced sample consisted of naive CD8+ T cells sorted from blood. The CDR3 DNA sequence: TGTGCCAGTAATGGCGGTGGCTCTGGAAACACCATATATTTT. Amino acids: CASNGGGSGNTIYF.